Shown below are 13 T cell receptor beta chains from a single sample sequenced in a study of T-cell reconstitution after alpha-beta-depleted transplantation in children. Unique molecular identifiers were used in preparing the TCRbeta library. TCRdb ran MiXCR on the PCR reads and lists one entry per CDR3 protein. The sample contains about 500,000 distinct CDR3 sequences, less than 35% of which appear only once. The sample in question was PBMCs from the stem cell graft donor, obtained from the stem cell graft. These TCRs come from a human donor who donated a stem cell graft to a child with aplastic anemia.

V usage is TRBV4-2 and J usage is TRBJ1-2; 7 bases are shared with TRBD1. The CDR3 is 14 amino acids. With 6 bases clipped from V and 3 bases from J, the junction kept 7 bases outside the gene matches. CDR1 LGHNA and CDR2 YNFKEQ come from the germline V gene. CDR3 nucleotides: TGTGCCAGCAGTAAGCCGGGACAGCACTATGGCTACACCTTC. Its protein is CASSKPGQHYGYTF.

This chain connects TRBV4-2 to TRBJ2-7; D ambiguous. CDR1 LGHNA and CDR2 YNFKEQ come from the germline V gene. The CDR3 runs to 16 residues. The germline V and J ends were trimmed by 0 bases and 2 bases, with 14 bases remaining between them. The CDR3 region is CASSQDLRPQTYEQYF. In nucleotides, the CDR3 is TGTGCCAGCAGCCAAGACCTTCGACCCCAAACCTACGAGCAGTACTTC.

This CDR3 is CASSPPRVDRTEAFF. The CDR3 DNA sequence: TGTGCCAGCTCACCCCCCCGAGTAGATCGCACTGAAGCTTTCTTT. J is TRBJ1-1 and V is TRBV18; unclear D gene. Trimming shortened V by 3 bases and J by 4 bases, and 15 bases separated the two germline ends. The CDR3 contains 15 residues. CDR1 is KGHSH, CDR2 LQKENI, per germline. Complete variable domain (other parts from reference TRBV18 and TRBJ1-1): NAGVMQNPRHLVRRRGQEARLRCSPMKGHSHVYWYRQLPEEGLKFMVYLQKENIIDESGMPKERFSAEFPKEGPSILRIQQVVRGDSAAYFCASSPPRVDRTEAFFGQGTRLTVV.

The V gene is TRBV9, the J gene TRBJ2-2; D possibly corresponds to TRBD2 (5 bases). The CDR3 covers 15 residues. Per the germline V gene, CDR1 is SGDLS and CDR2 is YYNGEE. V lost 0 bases to trimming and J lost 0 bases, with 6 bases between them. CDR3 nucleotides: TGTGCCAGCAGCGTAGGGGGAGCGAACACCGGGGAGCTGTTTTTT. Its protein product is CASSVGGANTGELFF.

This clonotype was seen only a few times. The chain recombines TRBV12-5 with TRBJ1-1; D ambiguous. The CDR3 contains 13 residues. Germline V lookup: CDR1 LGHNT, CDR2 FRNRAP. Trimming removed 2 bases from V and 4 bases from J, with 8 bases in between. The CDR3 sequence is CASGLREGTEAFF. The CDR3, as DNA: TGTGCTAGTGGTTTGCGAGAGGGCACTGAAGCTTTCTTT. Variable domain in full (rest from reference TRBV12-5 and TRBJ1-1): DARVTQTPRHKVTEMGQEVTMRCQPILGHNTVFWYRQTMMQGLELLAYFRNRAPLDDSGMPKDRFSAEMPDATLATLKIQPSEPRDSAVYFCASGLREGTEAFFGQGTRLTVV.

The J gene is TRBJ2-3, the V gene TRBV7-2; D gene uncertain. The germline CDR1 and CDR2 sequences are SGHTA and FQGNSA. Deletions cut 4 bases from V and 6 bases from J, with 17 bases between. The length of the CDR3 is 15 residues. The CDR3, as DNA: TGTGCCAGCAGCTATTCTACCCACGCATACGATACGCAGTATTTT. It translates to CASSYSTHAYDTQYF.

This clonotype showed up just a few times. This rearrangement joins TRBV5-6 to TRBJ1-5; possible D gene TRBD1, 5 bases. This CDR3 comprises 15 residues. Trimming took 0 bases from V and 4 from J, leaving 11 bases between them. The germline V gene encodes CDR1 SGHDT and CDR2 YYEEEE. CDR3 in DNA: TGTGCCAGCAGCTTGGCCGCGACAGAGAATCAGCCCCAGCATTTT. This translates into CASSLAATENQPQHF.

The chain joins TRBV18 to TRBJ1-5; TRBD1 matches at 10 bases. The germline V gene has CDR1 KGHSH and CDR2 LQKENI. The CDR3 has 15 amino acids. J gave up 5 bases and V 3 bases, and 4 bases lay outside the gene matches. CDR3 loop: CASSPYDRGHQPQHF. DNA for the CDR3: TGTGCCAGCTCACCTTACGACAGGGGGCATCAGCCCCAGCATTTT.

The rearrangement uses TRBV7-2 and TRBJ2-7; TRBD2 aligns across 14 bases. The CDR3 is 16 amino acids. With 3 bases clipped from V and 6 bases from J, the junction kept 7 bases outside the gene matches. The germline V gene has CDR1 SGHTA and CDR2 FQGNSA. The CDR3: CASSLRTGTSGGEQYF. The CDR3 DNA sequence: TGTGCCAGCAGCTTGCGGACCGGGACTAGCGGGGGCGAGCAGTACTTC.

This chain uses TRBV4-2 with TRBJ2-7; 7 bases match TRBD2. The CDR3 loop spans 15 amino acids. Germline CDR1 is LGHNA and CDR2 is YNFKEQ. With V trimmed by 1 base and J by 4 bases, 7 bases remained unmatched. The CDR3 sequence is CASSQGTSVSYEQYF. The CDR3 DNA follows: TGTGCCAGCAGCCAAGGGACTAGTGTTTCGTACGAGCAGTACTTC.

The gene calls are TRBV27 and TRBJ2-5; tentative D call: TRBD2 (5 bases). V lost 2 bases to trimming and J lost 0 bases, with 10 bases between them. The CDR3 is 15 residues long. The germline CDR1 and CDR2 sequences are MNHEY and SMNVEV (reference sequence). The CDR3 DNA follows: TGTGCCAGCAGTTTAGCCCCGAGGGACCAAGAGACCCAGTACTTC. It codes for CASSLAPRDQETQYF.

This chain joins TRBV9 and TRBJ2-2, with D possibly TRBD1 on 5 matching bases. This CDR3 has 14 amino acids. Trimming cost V 4 bases and J 7 bases, with 14 bases left between them. Germline V CDR1 and CDR2: SGDLS, YYNGEE. CDR3 nucleotide sequence: TGTGCCAGCAGCTCCAGGGAAGTCGGCGGGGAGCTGTTTTTT. Translated: CASSSREVGGELFF.

This chain links TRBV12-3 or TRBV12-4 with TRBJ2-3; possible D gene TRBD2, 7 bases. This CDR3 region has 15 residues. The V gene lost 8 bases and the J gene lost 4 bases, with 19 bases spanning the gap. CDR3 sequence (DNA): TGTGCCAGCGGGCGGGGGCAGGGTGTCCCAGATACGCAGTATTTT. Amino acid sequence: CASGRGQGVPDTQYF.